This TCR beta chain was recorded in a study of shared clonotypes between healthy human individuals. Produced via immunoSEQ multiplex PCR; TCRdb's table is partial and in-frame only. The table shows 2,500,000 or so clones, with around nine tenths occurring only once. Germline V CDR1 and CDR2: SGHAT, FQNNGV. The ends were cut back, 6 bases at V and 4 bases at J, with 15 bases in the middle. This CDR3 region has 14 residues. The rearrangement links TRBV11-2 to TRBJ2-5, with D possibly TRBD1 on 5 matching bases. The origin of this receptor is a man younger than 30 in good health. The sample comprised naive CD4+ T cells sorted from blood. The subset here: CD45RA+ positively selected. The CDR3 DNA is TGTGCCAGCAGGGTACCTTTTCAGGGAGAGACCCAGTACTTC. Its translation: CASRVPFQGETQYF.